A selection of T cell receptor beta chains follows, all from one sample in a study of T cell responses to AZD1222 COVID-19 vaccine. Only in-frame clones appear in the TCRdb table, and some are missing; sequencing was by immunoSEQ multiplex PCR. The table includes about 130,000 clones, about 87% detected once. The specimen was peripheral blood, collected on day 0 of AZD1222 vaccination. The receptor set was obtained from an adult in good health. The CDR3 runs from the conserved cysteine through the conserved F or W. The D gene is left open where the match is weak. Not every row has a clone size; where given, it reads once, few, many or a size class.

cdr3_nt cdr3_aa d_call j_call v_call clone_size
TGTGCCAGCAGTTCGACAATTTTGGGGGAAAAACTGTTTTTT CASSSTILGEKLFF NA TRBJ1-4 TRBV6-2/TRBV6-3 medium-sized
TGTGCCATCAGTGAGTATATGGTAACGAACACTGAAGCTTTCTTT CAISEYMVTNTEAFF NA TRBJ1-1 TRBV10-3 NA
TGCGCCAGCAGCGGGGACGGCGGCAATCAGCCCCAGCATTTT CASSGDGGNQPQHF NA TRBJ1-5 TRBV5-1 NA
TGTGCCAGCAGTTTATACAGGGGTGAGGTCGATGAGCAGTTCTTC CASSLYRGEVDEQFF TRBD1 TRBJ2-1 TRBV6-1 NA
TGTGCCAGCAGTTCGAACACCATATATTTT CASSSNTIYF NA TRBJ1-3 TRBV28 NA
TGTGCCAGCAGTTCCGGACAGGGGGCGGGAGGCTACACCTTC CASSSGQGAGGYTF TRBD1 TRBJ1-2 TRBV28 NA
TGTGCCAGCAGGCCGGCAACAGGGGACTATGGCTACACCTTC CASRPATGDYGYTF TRBD1 TRBJ1-2 TRBV6-5 NA
TGTGCCAGCAGCCAAGCTCCCTATGGCTACACCTTC CASSQAPYGYTF NA TRBJ1-2 TRBV3-1/TRBV3-2 NA
TGTGCCAGCACCGCGGTGGGTTACACTGAAGCTTTCTTT CASTAVGYTEAFF NA TRBJ1-1 TRBV7-9 NA
TGCGCCAGCCCGTACCTTTACAGGGTTCGGGACGAGCAGTACTTC CASPYLYRVRDEQYF NA TRBJ2-7 TRBV5-1 NA
TGTGCCAGCAGCGTAGTGTCCACGGGTGGTGGAACTGAAGCTTTCTTT CASSVVSTGGGTEAFF NA TRBJ1-1 TRBV9 NA
TGTGCCTGGAGTGTAAGAAGGGGAATTCAGCCCCAGCATTTT CAWSVRRGIQPQHF NA TRBJ1-5 TRBV30 NA
TGTGCCTGGAGATTAAAGGACAGGGCCCGCAATGAGCAGTTCTTC CAWRLKDRARNEQFF TRBD1 TRBJ2-1 TRBV30 NA
TGTGCCAGCAGTTACTCTCGGTTGTCGGAGACCCAGTACTTC CASSYSRLSETQYF NA TRBJ2-5 TRBV6-2/TRBV6-3 NA
TGTGCCAGCAGCGTAGTGGGCCCATCGTACGAGCAGTACTTC CASSVVGPSYEQYF NA TRBJ2-7 TRBV7-9 NA
TGCGCCAGCAGCCAAGGGGCCGGGGTTGATTACAATGAGCAGTTCTTC CASSQGAGVDYNEQFF NA TRBJ2-1 TRBV5-1 NA
TGTGCCATCAGTGAGCGTCCACAGGGGAAAGTCTTTGCCTACACCTTC CAISERPQGKVFAYTF TRBD1 TRBJ1-2 TRBV10-3 NA
TGTGCCCATTCGGACAGCTTTTTTGGCTACACCTTC CAHSDSFFGYTF NA TRBJ1-2 TRBV28 NA
TGTGCCAGCAGGGGGACAGGGGGCTCAAGTGGCTACACCTTC CASRGTGGSSGYTF TRBD1 TRBJ1-2 TRBV6-4 NA
TGTGCCAGCATCGAGGGTCGGTTGAACACCATATATTTT CASIEGRLNTIYF NA TRBJ1-3 TRBV2 NA
TGTGCCAGCAGCCAGACAGGGGGCTTTCGTGGCTACACCTTC CASSQTGGFRGYTF TRBD1 TRBJ1-2 TRBV5-4 NA
TGTGCCAGCAGCTCGACTGCAGTTAGCAATCAGCCCCAGCATTTT CASSSTAVSNQPQHF NA TRBJ1-5 TRBV7-6 NA
TGTGCCAGCAGCGTAGGCACAGTTCGCCCTGGAAACACCATATATTTT CASSVGTVRPGNTIYF NA TRBJ1-3 TRBV9 NA
TGTGCCAGCAGCTTAAGCGGGACACGTTATCAGCCCCAGCATTTT CASSLSGTRYQPQHF NA TRBJ1-5 TRBV7-8 NA
TGCGCCAGCAGCGCCGTGGGGGGGCAGCCCCAGCATTTT CASSAVGGQPQHF NA TRBJ1-5 TRBV4-3 NA
TGTGCCAGCAGCTTAGCACTCCCGGTCTATTCACCCCTCCACTTT CASSLALPVYSPLHF NA TRBJ1-6 TRBV7-2 NA
TGTGCCAGCAGCCGCATGAGGGCGGGGGTGAACACCGGGGAGCTGTTTTTT CASSRMRAGVNTGELFF TRBD2 TRBJ2-2 TRBV7-8 NA
TGTGCCAGCAACTCAAGAAGGGGATTGAGGGGGACAGATACGCAGTATTTT CASNSRRGLRGTDTQYF NA TRBJ2-3 TRBV2 NA
TGCAGCGTCGGACAGGGAGAGACTGAAGCTTTCTTT CSVGQGETEAFF TRBD1 TRBJ1-1 TRBV29-1 many
TGTGCCAGCAGCCACGGACAGGGGGATGGCTACACCTTC CASSHGQGDGYTF TRBD1 TRBJ1-2 TRBV3-1/TRBV3-2 NA
TGCGCCAGCAGCCAAGGGTACGGGGGCTCCTACGAGCAGTACTTC CASSQGYGGSYEQYF NA TRBJ2-7 TRBV4-1 NA
TGTGCCAGCAGCCAAGACCGGCGGGACGGTGGTTTTGGTGAGCAGTTCTTC CASSQDRRDGGFGEQFF NA TRBJ2-1 TRBV4-2 NA
TGCGCCAGCAGCGCCGGGACAGGGTTACTGTTTTTT CASSAGTGLLFF TRBD1 TRBJ2-2 TRBV5-1 once
TGCAGTGCCCAGGGGGGCAGGGGGACTTTCTTT CSAQGGRGTFF TRBD1 TRBJ1-1 TRBV20-1 once
TGTGCCAGCAGCCCCCTGGCCGGGAATGAGCAGTTCTTC CASSPLAGNEQFF NA TRBJ2-1 TRBV7-9 NA
TGTGCCAGCAGCGTAGCTCCCGTAAGCGGGAGCGGGCAGTTCTTC CASSVAPVSGSGQFF TRBD2 TRBJ2-1 TRBV9 NA
TGTGCCAGCAGTTTTATGACTAATGAAAAACTGTTTTTT CASSFMTNEKLFF NA TRBJ1-4 TRBV12-3/TRBV12-4 few
TGTGCCAGCAGTGTATTGTACCGCGGACTAGCGGTTCTCAATGAGCAGTTCTTC CASSVLYRGLAVLNEQFF TRBD2 TRBJ2-1 TRBV27 NA
TGTGCCAGCAGCCTCACACAGCAATTACGCACCGGGGAGCTGTTTTTT CASSLTQQLRTGELFF NA TRBJ2-2 TRBV16 NA
TGTGCCAGCAGCCAATATAATAATTCACCCCTCCACTTT CASSQYNNSPLHF NA TRBJ1-6 TRBV16 NA
TGTGCCAGCAGCGTATCGGGATACACTGAAGCTTTCTTT CASSVSGYTEAFF NA TRBJ1-1 TRBV9 once
TGTGCCTGGAGTGAGGGGACGGTTGTTCGAGCTTTCTTT CAWSEGTVVRAFF NA TRBJ1-1 TRBV30 NA
TGTGCCAGCAGTTCCCAGCGAGGTGAGCAGTTCTTC CASSSQRGEQFF NA TRBJ2-1 TRBV27 few
TGTGCCAGCAGCGCCAGGACAGGGGGTTATGACACCGGGGAGCTGTTTTTT CASSARTGGYDTGELFF TRBD1 TRBJ2-2 TRBV9 once
TGTGCCAGCAGTTACTCGGCCGGGGATAATTCACCCCTCCACTTT CASSYSAGDNSPLHF NA TRBJ1-6 TRBV6-5 NA
TGTGCCAGCAGTTATTACTCGGGAGGGGCCAATGAGCAGTTCTTC CASSYYSGGANEQFF TRBD2 TRBJ2-1 TRBV6-5 once
TGTGCCAGCAGTGCAGGGGGCCATCAGCAGTACTTC CASSAGGHQQYF TRBD1 TRBJ2-7 TRBV12-3/TRBV12-4 once
TGTGCCAGCAGCGTAGGGAACACCGTGGGGGATGAGCAGTACTTC CASSVGNTVGDEQYF NA TRBJ2-7 TRBV9 NA
TGTGCCAGCAGCACCCACAGGGGAAGAGAGACCCAGTACTTC CASSTHRGRETQYF NA TRBJ2-5 TRBV21-1 once
TGTGCCAGCAGCAAAAGGGGCAGGGTTCAGCCCCAGCATTTT CASSKRGRVQPQHF NA TRBJ1-5 TRBV21-1 NA
TGTGCCAGCAGCGGACTAGCGGCCTACGAGCAGTACTTC CASSGLAAYEQYF TRBD2 TRBJ2-7 TRBV9 NA
TGTGCCAGCAGTTACCCATCGGGACTTATATCCTACGAGCAGTACTTC CASSYPSGLISYEQYF NA TRBJ2-7 TRBV6-2/TRBV6-3 NA
TGTGCCAGCAGCTTCCAGGGGCTAACTAATGAAAAACTGTTTTTT CASSFQGLTNEKLFF NA TRBJ1-4 TRBV7-9 NA
TGTGCCATCAGTGAAGCGTACACTGAAGCTTTCTTT CAISEAYTEAFF NA TRBJ1-1 TRBV10-3 NA
TGTGCCAGCAGTCCGGGACGGTCACATTTT CASSPGRSHF NA TRBJ1-5 TRBV6-4 NA
TGTGCCAGTAGTCTAACGGGCTACGAGCAGTACTTC CASSLTGYEQYF NA TRBJ2-7 TRBV19 NA